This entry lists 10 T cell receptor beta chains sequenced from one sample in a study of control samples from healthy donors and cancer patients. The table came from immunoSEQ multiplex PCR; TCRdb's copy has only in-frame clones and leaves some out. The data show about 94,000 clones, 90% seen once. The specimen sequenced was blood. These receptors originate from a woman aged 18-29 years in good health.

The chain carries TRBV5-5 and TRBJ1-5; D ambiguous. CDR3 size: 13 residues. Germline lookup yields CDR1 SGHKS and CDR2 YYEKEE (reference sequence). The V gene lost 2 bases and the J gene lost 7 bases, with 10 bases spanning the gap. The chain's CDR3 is CASSLDPGQPQHF. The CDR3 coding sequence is TGTGCCAGCAGCTTAGACCCTGGCCAGCCCCAGCATTTT.

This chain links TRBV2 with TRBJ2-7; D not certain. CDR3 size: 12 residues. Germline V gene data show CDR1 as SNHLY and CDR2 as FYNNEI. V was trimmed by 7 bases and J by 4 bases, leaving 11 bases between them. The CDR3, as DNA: TGTGCCAGCACCCTCGAGAGGTACGAGCAGTACTTC. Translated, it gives CASTLERYEQYF.

CDR3 sequence: CASSEDRAGYGYTF. The DNA of the CDR3 is TGTGCCAGCAGCGAGGACAGGGCGGGGTATGGCTACACCTTC. The chain links TRBV7-9 to TRBJ1-2, with 8 bases that match TRBD1. After removal of 5 bases from V and 5 bases from J, the junction contained 7 bases not matched to a gene. The germline gives CDR1 SEHNR, CDR2 FQNEAQ (reference sequence). The CDR3 consists of 14 residues.

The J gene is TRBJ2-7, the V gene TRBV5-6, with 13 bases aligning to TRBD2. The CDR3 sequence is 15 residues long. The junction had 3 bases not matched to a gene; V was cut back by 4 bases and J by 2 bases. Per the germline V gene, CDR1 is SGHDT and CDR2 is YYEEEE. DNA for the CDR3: TGTGCCAGCAGCGCGACTAGCGGGGGGACCTACGAGCAGTACTTC. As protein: CASSATSGGTYEQYF.

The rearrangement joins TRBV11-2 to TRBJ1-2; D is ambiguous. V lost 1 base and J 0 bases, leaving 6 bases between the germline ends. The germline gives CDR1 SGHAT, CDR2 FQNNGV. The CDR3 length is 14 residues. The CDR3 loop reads CASSLASTNYGYTF. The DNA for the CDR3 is TGTGCCAGCAGCTTAGCCAGTACTAACTATGGCTACACCTTC.

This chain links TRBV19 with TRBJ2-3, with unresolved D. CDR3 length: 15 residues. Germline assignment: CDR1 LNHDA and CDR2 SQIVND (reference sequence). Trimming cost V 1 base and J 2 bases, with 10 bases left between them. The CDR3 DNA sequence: TGTGCCAGTAGTATAGGATCTGGCGTCACAGATACGCAGTATTTT. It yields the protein CASSIGSGVTDTQYF.

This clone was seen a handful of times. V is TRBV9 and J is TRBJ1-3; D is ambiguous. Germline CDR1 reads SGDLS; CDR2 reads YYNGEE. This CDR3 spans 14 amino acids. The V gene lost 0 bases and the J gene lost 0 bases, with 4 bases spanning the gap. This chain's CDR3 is CASSVGLSGNTIYF. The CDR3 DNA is TGTGCCAGCAGCGTAGGACTCTCTGGAAACACCATATATTTT.

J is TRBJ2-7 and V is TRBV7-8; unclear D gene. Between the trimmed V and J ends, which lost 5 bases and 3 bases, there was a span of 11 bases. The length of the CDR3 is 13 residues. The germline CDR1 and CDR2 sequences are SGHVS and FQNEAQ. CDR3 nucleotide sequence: TGTGCCAGCAGCCGCGGATCAGACTACGAGCAGTACTTC. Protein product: CASSRGSDYEQYF.

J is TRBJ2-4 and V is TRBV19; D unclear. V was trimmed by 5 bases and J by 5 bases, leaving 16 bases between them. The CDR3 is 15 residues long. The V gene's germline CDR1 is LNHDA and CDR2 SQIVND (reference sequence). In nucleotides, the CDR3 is TGTGCCAGTAGTTTTTCGCGAGAGTTCCAAAACATTCAGTACTTC. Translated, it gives CASSFSREFQNIQYF.

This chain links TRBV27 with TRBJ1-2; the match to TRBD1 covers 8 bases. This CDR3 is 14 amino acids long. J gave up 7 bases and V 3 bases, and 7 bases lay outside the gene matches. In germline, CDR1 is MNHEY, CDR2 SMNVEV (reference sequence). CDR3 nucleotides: TGTGCCAGCAGTTTCGCAGGGGGCTTGGGTGGCTACACCTTC. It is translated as CASSFAGGLGGYTF.